This T cell receptor beta chain was obtained from a study of shared clonotypes between healthy human individuals. Study-wide background: Each donor had three CD4 naive, three CD4 memory, two CD8 naive and one CD8 memory plate.

Sequencing used immunoSEQ multiplex PCR; TCRdb keeps in-frame clones, though not all of them. The sample carries 550,000 to 700,000 clones, 73% recorded once. Points from the study as a whole: Read depth was anticipated to influence clonotype sharing among donors.

The CDR3 consists of 14 residues. V gave up 10 bases and J gave up 0 bases, with 14 bases separating them. Germline V gene data show CDR1 as SNHLY and CDR2 as FYNNEI. Worth noting for this clone: The antigen remains unidentified.

This sequence originates from a woman in her thirties in good health. This chain uses TRBV2 with TRBJ2-3; D unclear. Sequencing input: memory CD4+ T cells sorted from blood. Described subset: CD45RA-negative fraction. CDR3 nucleotides: TGTGCCACAGCTATGTACATAAGCACAGATACGCAGTATTTT. Residues: CATAMYISTDTQYF. The whole variable domain, filled in from reference TRBV2 and TRBJ2-3, reads EPEVTQTPSHQVTQMGQEVILRCVPISNHLYFYWYRQILGQKVEFLVSFYNNEISEKSEIFDDQFSVERPDGSNFTLKIRSTKLEDSAMYFCATAMYISTDTQYFGPGTRLTVL.